The rows below give T cell receptor beta chains drawn from one sample of a study of blood T cell dynamics during melanoma immunotherapy. Only in-frame clones appear in the TCRdb table, and some are missing; sequencing was by immunoSEQ multiplex PCR. The sample records 2,000 or so clones, around 93% being singletons. Sequenced here: effector memory CD8+ T cells from blood, sampled from a patient treated with checkpoint blockade. These receptors all come from a human donor with melanoma. Each CDR3 is given with its conserved first and last residue. The order of the fields is V gene, clone size, J gene, D gene, CDR3 protein, CDR3 DNA. D genes are given only for firm matches. Clone size appears in some rows only: once, few, many, or a class for an expanded clone.

V: TRBV19; size: -; J: TRBJ2-1; D: TRBD2; CDR3: CASQLSAGDSYNEQFF; DNA: TGTGCCAGTCAATTGTCTGCGGGGGACTCCTACAATGAGCAGTTCTTC
V: TRBV11-3; size: -; J: TRBJ1-1; D: -; CDR3: CASRPGVNTEAFF; DNA: TGTGCCAGCAGACCCGGGGTAAACACTGAAGCTTTCTTT
V: TRBV4-3; size: -; J: TRBJ2-7; D: TRBD1; CDR3: CASSPGTGDYEQYF; DNA: TGCGCCAGCAGCCCCGGGACAGGGGACTACGAGCAGTACTTC
V: TRBV28; size: -; J: TRBJ2-7; D: -; CDR3: CASSLIGPGNEQYF; DNA: TGTGCCAGCAGTTTGATAGGGCCCGGGAATGAGCAGTACTTC
V: TRBV7-9; size: -; J: TRBJ2-5; D: -; CDR3: CASSLPLEAQYF; DNA: TGTGCCAGCAGCCTTCCACTGGAAGCCCAGTACTTC
V: TRBV7-8; size: -; J: TRBJ2-2; D: -; CDR3: CASSLRSSLLNTGELFF; DNA: TGTGCCAGCAGCTTAAGATCTAGTCTATTAAACACCGGGGAGCTGTTTTTT
V: TRBV19; size: -; J: TRBJ2-5; D: -; CDR3: CASSISEGAGETQYF; DNA: TGTGCCAGTAGTATCTCAGAAGGGGCGGGGGAGACCCAGTACTTC
V: TRBV4-1; size: -; J: TRBJ1-1; D: TRBD1; CDR3: CASSQRGSGTGVLNTEAFF; DNA: TGCGCCAGCAGCCAAAGGGGTTCCGGGACAGGGGTTCTGAACACTGAAGCTTTCTTT
V: TRBV29-1; size: -; J: TRBJ1-1; D: TRBD1; CDR3: CTVAEHRGRRTEAFF; DNA: TGCACCGTAGCCGAGCACAGGGGCCGGCGCACTGAAGCTTTCTTT
V: TRBV9; size: -; J: TRBJ2-1; D: -; CDR3: CASSPLGPGDEQFF; DNA: TGTGCCAGCAGCCCGCTAGGACCGGGCGATGAGCAGTTCTTC
V: TRBV4-1; size: -; J: TRBJ2-7; D: -; CDR3: CASSQVRGTSYEQYF; DNA: TGCGCCAGCAGCCAAGTTAGGGGAACCTCCTACGAGCAGTACTTC
V: TRBV19; size: -; J: TRBJ2-1; D: TRBD1; CDR3: CASSIGTGNNEQFF; DNA: TGTGCCAGTAGTATAGGGACAGGGAACAATGAGCAGTTCTTC
V: TRBV21-1; size: -; J: TRBJ2-1; D: -; CDR3: CASSNPSGRNNEQFF; DNA: TGTGCCAGCAGCAATCCTAGCGGGAGAAACAATGAGCAGTTCTTC
V: TRBV9; size: -; J: TRBJ2-7; D: -; CDR3: CASSPSSYEQYF; DNA: TGTGCCAGCAGCCCCTCCTCCTACGAGCAGTACTTC
V: TRBV15; size: -; J: TRBJ1-6; D: -; CDR3: CATSRERGLSLHF; DNA: TGTGCCACCAGCAGAGAAAGGGGATTGTCCCTCCACTTT
V: TRBV7-8; size: -; J: TRBJ2-2; D: -; CDR3: CASSLAGGSSNTGELFF; DNA: TGTGCCAGCAGCTTAGCCGGAGGCAGTTCGAACACCGGGGAGCTGTTTTTT
V: TRBV21-1; size: -; J: TRBJ1-6; D: -; CDR3: CASSKLHQPRNSPLHF; DNA: TGTGCCAGCAGCAAACTGCACCAACCTAGGAATTCACCCCTCCACTTT
V: TRBV27; size: -; J: TRBJ2-3; D: TRBD2; CDR3: CASSPLTSGGTDTQYF; DNA: TGTGCCAGCAGTCCCCTCACTAGCGGCGGCACAGATACGCAGTATTTT
V: TRBV7-9; size: -; J: TRBJ1-2; D: -; CDR3: CASSLVSGAIDGYTF; DNA: TGTGCCAGCAGCTTAGTATCAGGGGCTATAGATGGCTACACCTTC
V: TRBV28; size: -; J: TRBJ2-5; D: TRBD2; CDR3: CATSGGVGERELETQYF; DNA: TGTGCCACCTCGGGGGGTGTCGGGGAGCGGGAGCTGGAGACCCAGTACTTC
V: TRBV28; size: few; J: TRBJ1-1; D: -; CDR3: CASSLSDRLTEAFF; DNA: TGTGCCAGCAGTTTAAGCGACAGGTTGACTGAAGCTTTCTTT
V: TRBV4-3; size: -; J: TRBJ1-6; D: -; CDR3: CASSQDRGVGSPLHF; DNA: TGCGCCAGCAGCCAAGATCGCGGGGTCGGATCACCCCTCCACTTT
V: TRBV9; size: -; J: TRBJ2-1; D: TRBD2; CDR3: CASSIPLAGGPRDEQFF; DNA: TGTGCCAGCAGCATACCTCTAGCGGGAGGGCCTCGGGATGAGCAGTTCTTC
V: TRBV6-5; size: -; J: TRBJ1-2; D: -; CDR3: CASSYSRGAGYTF; DNA: TGTGCCAGCAGTTACTCCAGGGGCGCGGGCTACACCTTC
V: TRBV28; size: -; J: TRBJ2-1; D: TRBD2; CDR3: CASSGVGLANEQFF; DNA: TGTGCCAGCAGTGGGGTCGGACTAGCCAATGAGCAGTTCTTC
V: TRBV19; size: -; J: TRBJ2-1; D: -; CDR3: CASSMTGTYNEQFF; DNA: TGTGCCAGTAGTATGACTGGTACCTACAATGAGCAGTTCTTC
V: TRBV5-6; size: -; J: TRBJ2-7; D: TRBD2; CDR3: CASSLGGSSYEQYF; DNA: TGTGCCAGCAGCTTAGGCGGGAGCTCCTACGAGCAGTACTTC
V: TRBV4-2; size: once; J: TRBJ2-7; D: TRBD2; CDR3: CASSAGDDEQYF; DNA: TGTGCCAGCTCAGCGGGAGACGACGAGCAGTACTTC
V: TRBV27; size: once; J: TRBJ2-1; D: -; CDR3: CASSLGVSPSYNEQFF; DNA: TGTGCCAGCAGTTTAGGGGTTAGCCCGTCCTACAATGAGCAGTTCTTC
V: TRBV27; size: -; J: TRBJ1-5; D: -; CDR3: CASSSRDTNQPQHF; DNA: TGTGCCAGCAGTAGCCGGGACACGAATCAGCCCCAGCATTTT
V: TRBV19; size: -; J: TRBJ1-1; D: TRBD1; CDR3: CASSTYGQGPPEAFF; DNA: TGTGCCAGTAGTACCTATGGACAGGGTCCCCCTGAAGCTTTCTTT
V: TRBV28; size: -; J: TRBJ1-5; D: -; CDR3: CASRPGLGRWGGPQHF; DNA: TGTGCCAGCCGACCAGGTTTGGGCAGGTGGGGGGGGCCCCAGCATTTT
V: TRBV5-6; size: -; J: TRBJ1-5; D: TRBD1; CDR3: CASSSGQGYQPQHF; DNA: TGTGCCAGCAGCTCGGGACAGGGCTATCAGCCCCAGCATTTT
V: TRBV30; size: -; J: TRBJ2-7; D: -; CDR3: CAWSVRSYEQYF; DNA: TGTGCCTGGAGTGTACGCTCCTACGAGCAGTACTTC
V: TRBV15; size: -; J: TRBJ1-1; D: TRBD1; CDR3: CATRRTGAVGTEAFF; DNA: TGTGCCACCAGAAGGACAGGGGCGGTTGGCACTGAAGCTTTCTTT
V: TRBV9; size: once; J: TRBJ2-2; D: TRBD2; CDR3: CASSVASGRDGELFF; DNA: TGTGCCAGCAGCGTGGCTAGCGGGAGGGACGGGGAGCTGTTTTTT
V: TRBV6-9; size: -; J: TRBJ2-7; D: -; CDR3: CASSLGKSYEQYF; DNA: TGTGCCAGCAGTTTGGGGAAATCCTACGAGCAGTACTTC
V: TRBV5-5; size: -; J: TRBJ2-7; D: -; CDR3: CASSTQAGDREQYF; DNA: TGTGCCAGCAGCACACAAGCCGGGGACCGGGAGCAGTACTTC
V: TRBV28; size: -; J: TRBJ2-7; D: TRBD1; CDR3: CASSKPTGGVGEQYF; DNA: TGTGCCAGCAGTAAGCCCACAGGGGGCGTGGGCGAGCAGTACTTC
V: TRBV6-1; size: -; J: TRBJ2-2; D: TRBD1; CDR3: CASRRTGVEELFF; DNA: TGTGCCAGCCGTCGGACAGGGGTTGAGGAGCTGTTTTTT
V: TRBV15; size: once; J: TRBJ1-5; D: -; CDR3: CATSLTTGTNQPQHF; DNA: TGTGCCACCAGCCTTACGACAGGAACCAATCAGCCCCAGCATTTT
V: TRBV28; size: -; J: TRBJ1-3; D: -; CDR3: CASSLWAIAGTIYF; DNA: TGTGCCAGCAGTTTATGGGCCATTGCGGGAACCATATATTTT
V: TRBV28; size: -; J: TRBJ2-1; D: TRBD2; CDR3: CASFESSGPYNEQFF; DNA: TGTGCCAGCTTCGAATCTAGCGGGCCCTACAATGAGCAGTTCTTC
V: TRBV4-3; size: -; J: TRBJ2-7; D: -; CDR3: CASSQGRQANYEQYF; DNA: TGCGCCAGCAGCCAAGGGAGACAGGCGAACTACGAGCAGTACTTC
V: TRBV19; size: -; J: TRBJ2-1; D: TRBD2; CDR3: CASQGASGSYEQFF; DNA: TGTGCCAGTCAAGGGGCTAGCGGGAGTTATGAGCAGTTCTTC
V: TRBV28; size: -; J: TRBJ2-7; D: TRBD2; CDR3: CASSLDGRTYEQYF; DNA: TGTGCCAGCAGTTTAGACGGGAGGACCTACGAGCAGTACTTC
V: TRBV7-2; size: -; J: TRBJ1-1; D: -; CDR3: CASSSGRRMNTEAFF; DNA: TGTGCCAGCAGCTCAGGGAGACGCATGAACACTGAAGCTTTCTTT
V: TRBV5-8; size: -; J: TRBJ1-5; D: -; CDR3: CASSPFEPGSNQPQHF; DNA: TGTGCCAGCAGCCCGTTCGAGCCGGGAAGCAATCAGCCCCAGCATTTT
V: TRBV18; size: -; J: TRBJ2-2; D: TRBD1; CDR3: CASSPPGQTNTGELFF; DNA: TGTGCCAGCTCACCACCGGGACAGACGAACACCGGGGAGCTGTTTTTT
V: TRBV9; size: -; J: TRBJ2-3; D: -; CDR3: CASSVGVYAGTKDTQYF; DNA: TGTGCCAGCAGCGTAGGGGTTTATGCGGGAACTAAAGATACGCAGTATTTT